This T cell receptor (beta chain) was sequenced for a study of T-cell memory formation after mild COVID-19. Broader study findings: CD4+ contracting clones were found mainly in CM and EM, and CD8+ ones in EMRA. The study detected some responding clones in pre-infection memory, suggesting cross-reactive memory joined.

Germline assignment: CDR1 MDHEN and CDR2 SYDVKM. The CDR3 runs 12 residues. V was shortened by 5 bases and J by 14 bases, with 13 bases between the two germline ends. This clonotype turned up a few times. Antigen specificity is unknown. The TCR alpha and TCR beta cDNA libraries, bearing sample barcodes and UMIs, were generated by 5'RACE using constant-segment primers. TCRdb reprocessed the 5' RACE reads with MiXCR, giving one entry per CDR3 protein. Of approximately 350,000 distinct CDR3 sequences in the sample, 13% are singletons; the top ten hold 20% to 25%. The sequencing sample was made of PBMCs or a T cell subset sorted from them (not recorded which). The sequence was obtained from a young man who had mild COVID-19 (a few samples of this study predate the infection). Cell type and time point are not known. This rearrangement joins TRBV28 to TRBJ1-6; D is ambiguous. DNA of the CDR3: TGTGCCAGCAGTCTTGAGGAGGTGGCCCTCCACTTT. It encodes CASSLEEVALHF.